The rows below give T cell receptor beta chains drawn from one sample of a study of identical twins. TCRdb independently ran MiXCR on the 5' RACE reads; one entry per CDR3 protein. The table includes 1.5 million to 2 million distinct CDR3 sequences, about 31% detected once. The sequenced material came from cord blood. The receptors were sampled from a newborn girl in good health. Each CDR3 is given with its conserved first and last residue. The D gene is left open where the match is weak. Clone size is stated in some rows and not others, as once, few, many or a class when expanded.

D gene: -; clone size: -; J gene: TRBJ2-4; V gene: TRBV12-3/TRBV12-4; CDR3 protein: CASSYEKVHIQYF; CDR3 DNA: TGTGCCAGCAGTTATGAGAAAGTCCACATTCAGTACTTC
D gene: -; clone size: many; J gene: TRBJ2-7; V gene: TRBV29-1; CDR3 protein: CSVASGYEQYF; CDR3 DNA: TGCAGCGTTGCTTCGGGGTACGAGCAGTACTTC
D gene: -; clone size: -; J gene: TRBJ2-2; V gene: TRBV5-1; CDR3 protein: CASSPEGLTRTGELFF; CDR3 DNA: TGCGCCAGCAGCCCCGAGGGTTTAACAAGGACCGGGGAGCTGTTTTTT
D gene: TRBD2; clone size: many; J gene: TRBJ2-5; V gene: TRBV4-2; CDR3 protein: CASSQDRAGAYQETQYF; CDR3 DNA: TGTGCCAGCAGCCAAGATCGAGCGGGGGCGTACCAAGAGACCCAGTACTTC
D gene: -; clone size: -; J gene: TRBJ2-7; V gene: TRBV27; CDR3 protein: CASSRTTVFPYEQYF; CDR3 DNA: TGTGCCAGCAGTCGTACGACAGTATTCCCCTACGAGCAGTACTTC
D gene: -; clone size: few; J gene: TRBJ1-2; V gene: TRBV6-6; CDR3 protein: CASRTSRQDYGYTF; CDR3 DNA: TGTGCCAGCCGTACTTCAAGACAGGACTATGGCTACACCTTC
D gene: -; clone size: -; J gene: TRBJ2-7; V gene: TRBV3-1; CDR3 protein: CASSQAVPRVGLTSYEQYF; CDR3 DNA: TGTGCCAGCAGCCAAGCTGTTCCAAGGGTCGGGCTAACTTCCTACGAGCAGTACTTC
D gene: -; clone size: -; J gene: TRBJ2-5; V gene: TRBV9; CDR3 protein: CASSVRGFQETQYF; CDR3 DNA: TGTGCCAGCAGCGTAAGAGGGTTCCAAGAGACCCAGTACTTC
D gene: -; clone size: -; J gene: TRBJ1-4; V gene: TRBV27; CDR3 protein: CASSFAGNEKLFF; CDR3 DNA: TGTGCCAGCAGTTTCGCGGGGAACGAAAAACTGTTTTTT
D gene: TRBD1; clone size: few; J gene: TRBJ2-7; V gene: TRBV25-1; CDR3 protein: CASSGGQALYEQYF; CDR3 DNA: TGTGCCAGCAGTGGGGGACAGGCTCTCTACGAGCAGTACTTC
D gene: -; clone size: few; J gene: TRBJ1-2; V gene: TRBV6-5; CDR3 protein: CAQGFNYGYTF; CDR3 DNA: TGTGCGCAGGGCTTTAACTATGGCTACACCTTC
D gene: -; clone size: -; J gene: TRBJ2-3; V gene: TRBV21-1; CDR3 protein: CASSKGPPSGDTQYF; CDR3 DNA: TGTGCCAGCAGCAAAGGCCCGCCCAGCGGGGATACGCAGTATTTT
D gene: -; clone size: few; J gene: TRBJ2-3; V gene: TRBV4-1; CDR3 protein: CASSRSPSLPDTQYF; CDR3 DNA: TGCGCCAGCAGCCGCTCACCGAGCCTCCCAGATACGCAGTATTTT
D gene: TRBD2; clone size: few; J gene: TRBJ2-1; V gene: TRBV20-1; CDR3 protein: CSAPGLSDNEQFF; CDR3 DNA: TGCAGTGCGCCGGGACTATCTGACAATGAGCAGTTCTTC
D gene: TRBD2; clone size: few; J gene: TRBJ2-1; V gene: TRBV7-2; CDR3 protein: CASSFKGTSGSYNEQFF; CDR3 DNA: TGTGCCAGCAGCTTTAAGGGGACTAGCGGTTCCTACAATGAGCAGTTCTTC
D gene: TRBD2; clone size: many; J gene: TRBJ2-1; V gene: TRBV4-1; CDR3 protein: CASSPMTSSNEQFF; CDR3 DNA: TGCGCCAGCAGCCCTATGACTAGCTCCAATGAGCAGTTCTTC
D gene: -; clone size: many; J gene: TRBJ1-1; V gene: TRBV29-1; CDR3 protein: CSVDRVNTEAFF; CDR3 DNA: TGCAGCGTTGACAGGGTGAACACTGAAGCTTTCTTT
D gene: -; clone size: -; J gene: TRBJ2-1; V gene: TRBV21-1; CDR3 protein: CASSRGVRTRGRNEQFF; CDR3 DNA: TGTGCCAGCAGCCGGGGGGTCCGGACTAGGGGAAGGAATGAGCAGTTCTTC
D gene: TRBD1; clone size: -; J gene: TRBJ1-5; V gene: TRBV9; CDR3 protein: CASSVGTGANQPQHF; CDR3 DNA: TGTGCCAGCAGCGTAGGGACAGGGGCGAATCAGCCCCAGCATTTT
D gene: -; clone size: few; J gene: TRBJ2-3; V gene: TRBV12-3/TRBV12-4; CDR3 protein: CASSLARYTDTQYF; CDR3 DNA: TGTGCCAGCAGTTTAGCGAGGTACACAGATACGCAGTATTTT
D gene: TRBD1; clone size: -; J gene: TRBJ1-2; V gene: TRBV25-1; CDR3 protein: CASRQGGSYGYTF; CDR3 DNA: TGTGCCAGCAGACAGGGGGGTAGCTATGGCTACACCTTC
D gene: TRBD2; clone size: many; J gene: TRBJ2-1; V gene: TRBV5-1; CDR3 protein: CASSQIAGGIGEQFF; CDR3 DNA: TGCGCCAGCAGCCAGATAGCGGGAGGGATTGGTGAGCAGTTCTTC
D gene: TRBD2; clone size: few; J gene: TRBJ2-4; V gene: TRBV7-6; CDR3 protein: CASSPRSSSGVAKNIQYF; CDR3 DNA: TGTGCCAGCAGCCCCAGGTCCTCTAGCGGGGTAGCCAAAAACATTCAGTACTTC
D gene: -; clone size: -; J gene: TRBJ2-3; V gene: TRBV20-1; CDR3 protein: CSASRRTDTQYF; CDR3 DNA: TGCAGTGCTAGCCGACGTACAGATACGCAGTATTTT
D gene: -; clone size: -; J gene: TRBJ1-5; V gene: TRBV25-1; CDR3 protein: CASSDGGNQPRHF; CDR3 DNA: TGTGCCAGCAGTGATGGTGGCAATCAGCCCCGGCATTTT
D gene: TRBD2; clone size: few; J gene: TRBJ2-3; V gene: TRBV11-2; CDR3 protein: CASSQGLVPFTDTQYF; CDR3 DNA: TGTGCCAGCAGCCAGGGACTAGTGCCATTCACAGATACGCAGTATTTT
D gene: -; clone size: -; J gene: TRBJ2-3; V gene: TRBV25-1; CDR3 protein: CASSEYRSGRGFTDTQYF; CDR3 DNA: TGTGCCAGCAGTGAATATAGGTCGGGCAGGGGATTCACAGATACGCAGTATTTT
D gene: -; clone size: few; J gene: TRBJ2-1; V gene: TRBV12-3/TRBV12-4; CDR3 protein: CASSFLSGSYNEQFF; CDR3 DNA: TGTGCCAGCAGTTTTTTGAGCGGCTCCTACAATGAGCAGTTCTTC
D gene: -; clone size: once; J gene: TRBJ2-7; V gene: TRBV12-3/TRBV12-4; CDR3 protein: CASSPTRSRAYNEQYF; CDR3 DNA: TGTGCCAGCAGCCCTACTAGGAGTCGCGCTTACAATGAGCAGTACTTC
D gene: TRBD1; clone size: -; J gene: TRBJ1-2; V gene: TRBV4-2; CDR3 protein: CASSPGRTGVQYGYTF; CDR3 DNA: TGTGCCAGCAGCCCAGGCAGGACAGGGGTCCAATATGGCTACACCTTC
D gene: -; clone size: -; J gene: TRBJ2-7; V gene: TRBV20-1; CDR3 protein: CRAPRRHEQYF; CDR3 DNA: TGCCGTGCGCCTAGGAGGCACGAGCAGTACTTC
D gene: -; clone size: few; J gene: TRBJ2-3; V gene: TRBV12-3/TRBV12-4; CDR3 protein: CASRFGGSTDTQYF; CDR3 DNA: TGTGCCAGCAGATTCGGGGGATCCACAGATACGCAGTATTTT
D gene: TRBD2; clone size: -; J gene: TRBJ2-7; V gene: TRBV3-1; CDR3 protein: CASSLRDYAYEQYF; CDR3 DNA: TGTGCCAGCAGCCTCCGGGACTACGCCTACGAGCAGTACTTC
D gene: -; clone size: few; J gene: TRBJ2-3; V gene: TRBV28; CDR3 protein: CASSLRSLTSTDTQYF; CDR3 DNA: TGTGCCAGCAGTTTACGGTCTCTGACTAGCACAGATACGCAGTATTTT
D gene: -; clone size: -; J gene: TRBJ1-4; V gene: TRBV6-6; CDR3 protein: CASSYLSREGSNEKLFF; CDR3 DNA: TGTGCCAGCAGTTACCTATCCAGGGAAGGTTCTAATGAAAAACTGTTTTTT
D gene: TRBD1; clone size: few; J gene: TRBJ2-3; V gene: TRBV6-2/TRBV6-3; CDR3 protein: CASSYPIGTGRDTQYF; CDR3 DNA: TGTGCCAGCAGTTACCCAATCGGGACAGGGAGGGATACGCAGTATTTT
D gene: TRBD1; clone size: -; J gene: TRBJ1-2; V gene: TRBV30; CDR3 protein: CAWRGARGNYGYTF; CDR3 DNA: TGTGCCTGGAGGGGGGCCAGGGGGAACTATGGCTACACCTTC
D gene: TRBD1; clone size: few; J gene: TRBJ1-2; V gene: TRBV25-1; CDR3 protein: CASSEYRQGRNGYTF; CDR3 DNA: TGTGCCAGCAGTGAATATAGACAGGGACGGAATGGCTACACCTTC
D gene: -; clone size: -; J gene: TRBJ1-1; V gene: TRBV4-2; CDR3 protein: CAGSQDKGAGTEAFF; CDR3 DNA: TGTGCCGGCAGCCAAGATAAAGGGGCAGGGACTGAAGCTTTCTTT
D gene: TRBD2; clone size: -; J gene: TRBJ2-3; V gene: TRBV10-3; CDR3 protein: CAISPPSGISTDTQYF; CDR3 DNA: TGTGCCATCAGTCCGCCCAGCGGGATTTCCACAGATACGCAGTATTTT
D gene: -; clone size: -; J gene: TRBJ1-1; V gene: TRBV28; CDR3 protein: CASSSLSLGRPLNTEAFF; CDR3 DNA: TGTGCCAGCAGTTCCCTTTCCCTAGGACGGCCTTTGAACACTGAAGCTTTCTTT
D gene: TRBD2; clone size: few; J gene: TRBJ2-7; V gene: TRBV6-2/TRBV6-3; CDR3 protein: CASIAGTSRSYEQYF; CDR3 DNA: TGTGCCAGCATCGCCGGGACTAGTCGGTCCTACGAGCAGTACTTC
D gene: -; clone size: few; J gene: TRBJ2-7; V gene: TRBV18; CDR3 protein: CASSSLDSNEQYF; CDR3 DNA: TGTGCCAGCTCATCCCTGGACTCTAATGAGCAGTACTTC
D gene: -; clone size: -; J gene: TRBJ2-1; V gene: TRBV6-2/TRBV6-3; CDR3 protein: CASGNREQFF; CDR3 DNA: TGTGCCAGCGGTAATAGGGAGCAGTTCTTC
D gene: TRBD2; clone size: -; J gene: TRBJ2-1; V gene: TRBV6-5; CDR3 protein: CASSYVPGLAGVLEWNEQFF; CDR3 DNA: TGTGCCAGCAGTTACGTTCCGGGACTAGCGGGAGTACTTGAGTGGAATGAGCAGTTCTTC
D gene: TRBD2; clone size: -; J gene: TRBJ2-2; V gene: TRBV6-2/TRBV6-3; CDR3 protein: CASGAGRSNTGELFF; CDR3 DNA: TGTGCCAGTGGAGCGGGGCGCTCGAACACCGGGGAGCTGTTTTTT
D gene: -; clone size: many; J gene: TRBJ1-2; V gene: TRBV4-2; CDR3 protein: CASSQDGSYYGYTF; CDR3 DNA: TGTGCCAGCAGCCAAGACGGGTCCTACTATGGCTACACCTTC
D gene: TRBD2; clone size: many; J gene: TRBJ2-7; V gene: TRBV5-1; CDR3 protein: CASGTSGDYEQYF; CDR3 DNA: TGCGCCAGCGGGACTAGCGGGGACTACGAGCAGTACTTC
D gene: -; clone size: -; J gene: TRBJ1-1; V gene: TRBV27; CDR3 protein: CASSFKGRDGAPDTEAFF; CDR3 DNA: TGTGCCAGCAGTTTTAAAGGGCGGGACGGTGCCCCAGACACTGAAGCTTTCTTT
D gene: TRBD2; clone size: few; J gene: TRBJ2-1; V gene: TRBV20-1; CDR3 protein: CSATTGLVYNEQFF; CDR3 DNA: TGCAGTGCCACTACGGGACTAGTTTACAATGAGCAGTTCTTC